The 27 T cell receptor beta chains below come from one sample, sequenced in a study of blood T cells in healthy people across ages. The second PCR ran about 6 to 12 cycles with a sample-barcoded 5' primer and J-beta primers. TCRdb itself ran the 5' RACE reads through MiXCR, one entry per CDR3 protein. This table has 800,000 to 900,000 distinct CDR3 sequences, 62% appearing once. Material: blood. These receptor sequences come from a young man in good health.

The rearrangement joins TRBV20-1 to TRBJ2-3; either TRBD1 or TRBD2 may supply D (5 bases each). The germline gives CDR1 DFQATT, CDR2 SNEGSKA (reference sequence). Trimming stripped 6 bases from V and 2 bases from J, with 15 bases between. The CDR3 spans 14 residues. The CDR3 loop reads CSALGDLVTDTQYF. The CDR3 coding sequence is TGCAGTGCCCTGGGGGATCTTGTCACAGATACGCAGTATTTT.

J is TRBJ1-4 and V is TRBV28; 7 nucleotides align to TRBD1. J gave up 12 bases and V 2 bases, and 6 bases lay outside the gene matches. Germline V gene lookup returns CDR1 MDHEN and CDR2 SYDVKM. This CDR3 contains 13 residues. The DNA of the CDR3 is TGTGCCAGCAGTTTACTTACAGGGGAGGAACTGTTTTTT. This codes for CASSLLTGEELFF.

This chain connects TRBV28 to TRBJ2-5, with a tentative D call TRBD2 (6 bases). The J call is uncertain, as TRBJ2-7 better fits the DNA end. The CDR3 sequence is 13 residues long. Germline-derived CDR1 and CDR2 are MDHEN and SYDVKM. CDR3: CASSSFVSGEQYF. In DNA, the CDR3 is TGTGCCAGCAGTTCATTCGTTAGCGGCGAGCAGTACTTC.

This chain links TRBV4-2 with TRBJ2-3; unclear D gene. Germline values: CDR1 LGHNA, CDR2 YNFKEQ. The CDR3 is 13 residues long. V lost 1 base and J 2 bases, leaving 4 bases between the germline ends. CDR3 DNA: TGTGCCAGCAGCCAAGTATACACAGATACGCAGTATTTT. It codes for CASSQVYTDTQYF.

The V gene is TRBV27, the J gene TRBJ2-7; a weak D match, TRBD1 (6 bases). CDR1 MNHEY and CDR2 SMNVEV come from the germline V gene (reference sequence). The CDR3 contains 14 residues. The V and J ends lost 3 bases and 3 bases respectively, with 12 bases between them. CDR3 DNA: TGTGCCAGCAGTTTGGGACATTTACTCTACGAGCAGTACTTC. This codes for CASSLGHLLYEQYF.

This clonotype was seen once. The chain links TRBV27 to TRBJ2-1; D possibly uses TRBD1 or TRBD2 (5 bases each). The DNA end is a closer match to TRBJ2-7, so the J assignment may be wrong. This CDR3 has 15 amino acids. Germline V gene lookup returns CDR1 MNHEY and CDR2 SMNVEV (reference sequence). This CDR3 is CASSSPGTNTYEQYF. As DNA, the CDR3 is TGTGCCAGCAGTTCGCCGGGGACCAACACCTACGAGCAGTACTTC.

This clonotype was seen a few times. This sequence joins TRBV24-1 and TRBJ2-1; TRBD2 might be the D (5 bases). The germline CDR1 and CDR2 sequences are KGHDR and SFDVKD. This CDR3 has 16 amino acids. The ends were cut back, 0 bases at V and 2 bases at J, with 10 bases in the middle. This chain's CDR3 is CATSDLRAGPYNEQFF. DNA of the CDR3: TGTGCCACCAGTGATTTGCGGGCGGGCCCCTACAATGAGCAGTTCTTC.

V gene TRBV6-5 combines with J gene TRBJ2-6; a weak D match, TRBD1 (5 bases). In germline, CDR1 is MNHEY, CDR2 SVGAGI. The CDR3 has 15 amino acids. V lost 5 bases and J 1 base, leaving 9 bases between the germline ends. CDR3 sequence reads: CASSTRQSGANVLTF. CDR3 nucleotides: TGTGCCAGCAGTACGAGACAGTCTGGGGCCAACGTCCTGACTTTC.

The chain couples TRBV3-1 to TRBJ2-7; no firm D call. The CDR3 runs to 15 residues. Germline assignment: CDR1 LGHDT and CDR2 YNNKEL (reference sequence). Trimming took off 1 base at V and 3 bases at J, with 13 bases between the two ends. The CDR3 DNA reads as TGTGCCAGCAGCCAAGGGAAGCTCGGGTTCTACGAGCAGTACTTC. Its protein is CASSQGKLGFYEQYF.

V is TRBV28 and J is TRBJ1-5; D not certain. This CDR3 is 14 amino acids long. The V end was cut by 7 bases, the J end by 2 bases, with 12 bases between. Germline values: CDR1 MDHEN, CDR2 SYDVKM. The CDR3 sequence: CASTAGVRNQPQHF. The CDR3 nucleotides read TGTGCCAGCACCGCAGGAGTCCGCAATCAGCCCCAGCATTTT. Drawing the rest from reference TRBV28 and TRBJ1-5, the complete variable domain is DVKVTQSSRYLVKRTGEKVFLECVQDMDHENMFWYRQDPGLGLRLIYFSYDVKMKEKGDIPEGYSVSREKKERFSLILESASTNQTSMYLCASTAGVRNQPQHFGDGTRLSIL.

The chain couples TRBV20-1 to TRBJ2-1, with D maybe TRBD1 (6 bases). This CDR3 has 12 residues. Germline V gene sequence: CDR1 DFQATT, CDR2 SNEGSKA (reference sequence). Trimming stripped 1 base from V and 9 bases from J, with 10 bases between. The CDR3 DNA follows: TGCAGTGCTAGAGGCAGGGGTTTTGAGCAGTTCTTC. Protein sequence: CSARGRGFEQFF.

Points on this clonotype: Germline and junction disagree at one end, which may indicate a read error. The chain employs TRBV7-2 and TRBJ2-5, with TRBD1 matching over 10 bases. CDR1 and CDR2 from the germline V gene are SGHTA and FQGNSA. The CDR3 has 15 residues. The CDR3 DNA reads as TGTGCTAGCAGGGACGGGACAGGGGCCTGGAAAGAGCAGTACTTC. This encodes CASRDGTGAWKEQYF.

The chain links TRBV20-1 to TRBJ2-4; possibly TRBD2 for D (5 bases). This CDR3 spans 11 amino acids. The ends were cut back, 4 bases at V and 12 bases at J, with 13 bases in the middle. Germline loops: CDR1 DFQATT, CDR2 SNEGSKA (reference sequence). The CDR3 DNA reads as TGCAGTGCTACCGAGGAGGTGAATCAGTACTTC. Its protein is CSATEEVNQYF.

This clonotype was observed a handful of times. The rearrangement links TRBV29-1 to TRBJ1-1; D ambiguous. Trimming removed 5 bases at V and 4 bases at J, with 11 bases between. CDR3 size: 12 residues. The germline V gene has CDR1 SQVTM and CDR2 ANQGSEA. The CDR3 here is CSVMTLRTEAFF. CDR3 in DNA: TGCAGCGTTATGACCCTACGCACTGAAGCTTTCTTT. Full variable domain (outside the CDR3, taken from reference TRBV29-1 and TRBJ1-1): SAVISQKPSRDICQRGTSLTIQCQVDSQVTMMFWYRQQPGQSLTLIATANQGSEATYESGFVIDKFPISRPNLTFSTLTVSNMSPEDSSIYLCSVMTLRTEAFFGQGTRLTVV.

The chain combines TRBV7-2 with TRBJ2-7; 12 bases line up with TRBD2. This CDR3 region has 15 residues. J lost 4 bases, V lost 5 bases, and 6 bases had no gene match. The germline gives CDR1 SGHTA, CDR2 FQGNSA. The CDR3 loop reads CASSVTSGGGYEQYF. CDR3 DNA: TGTGCCAGCAGCGTGACTAGCGGGGGTGGGTACGAGCAGTACTTC.

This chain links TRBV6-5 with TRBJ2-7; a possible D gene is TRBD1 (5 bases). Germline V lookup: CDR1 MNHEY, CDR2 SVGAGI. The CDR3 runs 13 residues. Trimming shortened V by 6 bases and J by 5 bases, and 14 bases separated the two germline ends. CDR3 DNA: TGTGCCAGCAGGACTGTAGGGGCAGACGAGCAGTACTTC. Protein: CASRTVGADEQYF.

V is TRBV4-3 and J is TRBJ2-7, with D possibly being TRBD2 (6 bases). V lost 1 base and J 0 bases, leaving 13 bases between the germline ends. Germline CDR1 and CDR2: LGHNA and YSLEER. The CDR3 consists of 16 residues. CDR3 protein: CASSQGSGVGSYEQYF. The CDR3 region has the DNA TGCGCCAGCAGCCAAGGATCGGGGGTCGGCTCCTACGAGCAGTACTTC.

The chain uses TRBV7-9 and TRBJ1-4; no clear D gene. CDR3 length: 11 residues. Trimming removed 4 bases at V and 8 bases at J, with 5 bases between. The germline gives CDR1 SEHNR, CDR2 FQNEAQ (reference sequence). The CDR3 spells CASSWREKLFF. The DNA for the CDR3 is TGTGCCAGCAGCTGGAGGGAAAAACTGTTTTTT.

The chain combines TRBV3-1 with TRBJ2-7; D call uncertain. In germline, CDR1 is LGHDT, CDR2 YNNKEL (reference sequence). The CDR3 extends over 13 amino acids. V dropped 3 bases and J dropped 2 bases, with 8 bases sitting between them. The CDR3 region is CASSQADTYEQYF. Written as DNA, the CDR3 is TGTGCCAGCAGCCAGGCTGACACCTACGAGCAGTACTTC.

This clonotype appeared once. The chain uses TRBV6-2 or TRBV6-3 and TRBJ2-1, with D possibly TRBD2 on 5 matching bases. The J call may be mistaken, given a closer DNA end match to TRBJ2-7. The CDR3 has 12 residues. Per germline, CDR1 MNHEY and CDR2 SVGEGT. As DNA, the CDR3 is TGTGCCAGCAGTTATCACGGGAACGAGCAGTACTTC. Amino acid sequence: CASSYHGNEQYF.

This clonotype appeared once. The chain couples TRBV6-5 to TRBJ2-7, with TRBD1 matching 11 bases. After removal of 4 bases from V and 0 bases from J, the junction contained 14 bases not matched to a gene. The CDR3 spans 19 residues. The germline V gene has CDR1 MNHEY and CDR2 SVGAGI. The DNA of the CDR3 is TGTGCCAGCAGTTCCCACATTGGGACAGGGGGTCCCAGCTCCTACGAGCAGTACTTC. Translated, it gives CASSSHIGTGGPSSYEQYF.

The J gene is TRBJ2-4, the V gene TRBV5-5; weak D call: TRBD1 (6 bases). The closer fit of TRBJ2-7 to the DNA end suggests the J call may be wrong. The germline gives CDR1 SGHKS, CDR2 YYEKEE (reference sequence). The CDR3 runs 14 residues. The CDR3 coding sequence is TGTGCCAGCAGCTCGAGGACAGATTTATACGAGCAGTACTTC. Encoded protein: CASSSRTDLYEQYF.

The DNA for the CDR3 is TGCAGTGCTAGTGAGGGGGGGCATGGGGCCAACGTCCTGACTTTC. Amino acid sequence: CSASEGGHGANVLTF. The chain is built from TRBV20-1 and TRBJ2-6; tentative D call: TRBD2 (7 bases). Germline CDR1 is DFQATT and CDR2 is SNEGSKA (reference sequence). The V end lost 3 bases, the J end lost 3 bases, and 12 bases lay between the germline ends. The CDR3 has 15 residues.

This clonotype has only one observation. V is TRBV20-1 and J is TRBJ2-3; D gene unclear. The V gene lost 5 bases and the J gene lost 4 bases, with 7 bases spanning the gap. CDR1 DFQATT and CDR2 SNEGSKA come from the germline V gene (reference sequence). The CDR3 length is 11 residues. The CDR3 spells CSAALADTQYF. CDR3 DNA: TGCAGTGCTGCTCTAGCAGATACGCAGTATTTT.

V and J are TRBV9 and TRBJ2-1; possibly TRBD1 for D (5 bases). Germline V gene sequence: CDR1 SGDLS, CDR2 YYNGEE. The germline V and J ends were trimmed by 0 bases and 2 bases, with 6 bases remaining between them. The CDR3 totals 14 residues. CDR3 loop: CASSVEGAYNEQFF. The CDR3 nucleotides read TGTGCCAGCAGCGTAGAAGGGGCCTACAATGAGCAGTTCTTC.

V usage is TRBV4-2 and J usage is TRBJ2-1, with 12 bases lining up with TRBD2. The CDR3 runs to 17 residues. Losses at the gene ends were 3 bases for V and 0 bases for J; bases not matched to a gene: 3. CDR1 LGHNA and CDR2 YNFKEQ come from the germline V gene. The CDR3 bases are TGTGCCAGCAGCCAGGTGACTAGCGGGGGCTCCTACAATGAGCAGTTCTTC. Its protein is CASSQVTSGGSYNEQFF.

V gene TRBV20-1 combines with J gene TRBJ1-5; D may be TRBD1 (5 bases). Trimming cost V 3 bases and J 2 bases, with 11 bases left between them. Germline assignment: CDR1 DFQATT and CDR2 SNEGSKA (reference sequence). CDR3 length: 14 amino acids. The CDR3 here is CSARARDGNQPQHF. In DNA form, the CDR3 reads TGCAGTGCTAGGGCCCGGGACGGCAATCAGCCCCAGCATTTT.